This T cell receptor beta chain was retrieved from a study of beta chain features in type 1 diabetes. At the level of the study: Patients and healthy donors were similar in age, gender and cell yields.

General study findings and limits: Significant though moderate, a shortening of TCRB CDR3s appeared in all four CD4+ subsets of Type 1 diabetes patients. PCR could preferentially amplify shorter templates, alike in patients and controls.

The V end was cut by 8 bases, the J end by 6 bases, with 11 bases between. This CDR3 spans 13 amino acids. Germline V gene lookup returns CDR1 MDHEN and CDR2 SYDVKM. Concerning this clone itself: What it binds is not known.

Sequenced material consisted of expressed TCRB transcripts (all of the isolated RNA was reverse transcribed). Profiled with immunoSEQ multiplex PCR; TCRdb holds only in-frame clones, not every one. The repertoire has over 600,000 clones, around 12% of them found once; the top ten carry 0.095% to 0.15%. The clonotype was recovered from a man between 25 and 39 years old with type 1 diabetes. This chain uses TRBV28 with TRBJ1-6; perhaps TRBD1 as D (6 bases). The sample taken for sequencing was naive CD4+ T cells from blood. The CDR3 DNA follows: TGTGCCAGCGTTACAGGGACTAATTCACCCCTCCACTTT. This translates into CASVTGTNSPLHF.